Sequencing of this T cell receptor beta chain was carried out in a study of identical twins. A remark on this clonotype: Its antigen is unidentified.

TCRdb used MiXCR to reprocess the 5' RACE reads, holding one entry per CDR3 protein. The data contain a few hundred thousand distinct CDR3 sequences, over 12% of them singletons. Study-wide results and limits: Out-of-frame alpha sequences shared by twins were enriched for low generation probability. Insertion counts were lower in abundant cord blood beta clonotypes, a trend that memory repertoires did not show. Modelling approaches yielded underestimates of out-of-frame TCR alpha sharing between monozygotic twins.

Trimming removed 2 bases from V and 5 bases from J; junction bases left unmatched: 3. CDR3 length: 13 amino acids. CDR1 and CDR2 from the germline V gene are SGDLS and YYNGEE. The same data also contributed to another study, on yellow fever vaccine responses in identical twins.

The origin of this receptor is a woman aged 18-35 years in good health. This chain links TRBV9 with TRBJ2-5, with 7 bases lining up with TRBD1. Material: CD4+ T cells sorted from blood. This CDR3 reads CASSVRGQETQYF. Written as DNA, the CDR3 is TGTGCCAGCAGCGTCAGGGGACAGGAGACCCAGTACTTC.